These 27 T cell receptor beta chains came from one sample sequenced in a study of CXCR3-negative and CXCR3-positive naive CD8 T cells (dated by TCRdb to between 2019 and 2020). The sequencer listed for this sample is NextSeq 550. The Human TCR Profiling Kit (MiLaboratory) was used to prepare UMI-labeled 5' RACE TRB cDNA libraries. Following reprocessing of the reads by TCRdb, the data hold one row per CDR3 protein sequence and no DNA is available. Per the sample table, the count is some 56,000 distinct CDR3 sequences. The top ten constitute 20% to 25% of the sample. Sequenced sample: memory CD8+ T cells from blood. The sample's cell subset or site label, in plain terms: conventional CD8+ memory T cells (TMEM), sorted as controls. These receptors were obtained from a human donor in good health. Some clones in this sample may be carry-over from other donors' samples.

V and J are TRBV9 and TRBJ2-3. Germline V lookup: CDR1 SGDLS, CDR2 YYNGEE. This CDR3 has 15 residues. CDR3 residues: CASSVAVGRADTQYF.

The V gene is TRBV20-1, the J gene TRBJ2-5. Germline V gene sequence: CDR1 DFQATT, CDR2 SNEGSKA (reference sequence). This CDR3 has 11 residues. CDR3 sequence: CSARDEETQYF.

This chain links TRBV29-1 with TRBJ2-7. This CDR3 region has 12 residues. CDR1 is SQVTM, CDR2 ANQGSEA, per germline. The CDR3 spells CSVEWKPYEQYF.

The chain employs TRBV9 and TRBJ2-7; TCRdb's D call of TRBD1 is untestable without DNA. This CDR3 is 12 amino acids long. Germline CDR1 and CDR2: SGDLS and YYNGEE. CDR3 amino acids: CASSVGGHEQYF.

The rearrangement uses TRBV11-1 and TRBJ2-1; TCRdb calls TRBD1, which cannot be checked without DNA. The length of the CDR3 is 16 residues. Looked up from germline, CDR1 is SGHAT and CDR2 is FQDESV (reference sequence). This CDR3 is CASSLTRGSSYNEQFF.

The rearrangement uses TRBV12-5 and TRBJ2-7; TCRdb calls TRBD1, which cannot be checked without DNA. Germline V lookup: CDR1 LGHNT, CDR2 FRNRAP. CDR3 length: 16 residues. Here the CDR3 reads CASGPEQPLDGYEQYF. Based on the CDR3 plus reference TRBV12-5 and TRBJ2-7, the full variable domain is DARVTQTPRHKVTEMGQEVTMRCQPILGHNTVFWYRQTMMQGLELLAYFRNRAPLDDSGMPKDRFSAEMPDATLATLKIQPSEPRDSAVYFCASGPEQPLDGYEQYFGPGTRLTVT.

This chain joins TRBV29-1 and TRBJ2-1. This CDR3 spans 11 amino acids. The V gene's germline CDR1 is SQVTM and CDR2 ANQGSEA. The CDR3 loop reads CSIPVLGEQFF.

The chain carries TRBV4-2 and TRBJ2-3; TCRdb reports TRBD2, a call that lacks DNA to check it against. CDR3 length: 17 amino acids. Germline V gene lookup returns CDR1 LGHNA and CDR2 YNFKEQ. CDR3 loop: CASSQDAVLAWEDTQYF.

The rearrangement links TRBV11-3 to TRBJ2-7; TCRdb indicates TRBD1, and absent DNA this call remains unverified. CDR1 SGHNT and CDR2 YENEEA come from the germline V gene. This CDR3 has 14 amino acids. The CDR3 reads CASSYEGVTYEQYF.

The chain uses TRBV12-3 or TRBV12-4 and TRBJ2-5. The CDR3 extends over 15 amino acids. This CDR3 reads CASSEVTDPQETQYF.

The chain joins TRBV7-8 to TRBJ1-2. CDR3 length: 13 amino acids. Germline-derived CDR1 and CDR2 are SGHVS and FQNEAQ. The CDR3 loop is CASSHGSGDGYTF.

V gene TRBV29-1 combines with J gene TRBJ2-1. CDR3 size: 13 residues. CDR1 is SQVTM and CDR2 is ANQGSEA in the germline V gene. The CDR3 here is CSVVGKNYNEQFF.

The chain recombines TRBV6-2 or TRBV6-3 with TRBJ2-3. CDR3 length equals 12 residues. The V gene's germline CDR1 is MNHEY and CDR2 SVGEGT. The CDR3 here is CASSYLLDTQYF.

The V and J genes are TRBV28 and TRBJ2-2; TCRdb returns TRBD2, unconfirmable since there is no DNA. Germline CDR1 and CDR2: MDHEN and SYDVKM. This CDR3 has 12 residues. CDR3 residues: CATLTSPGELFF.

CDR3 in amino acids: CASSTADSLLLGRNEKLFF. The chain recombines TRBV14 with TRBJ1-4; the D call from TCRdb, TRBD1, cannot be confirmed without DNA. Looked up from germline, CDR1 is SGHDN and CDR2 is FVKESK. This CDR3 has 19 amino acids.

The J gene is TRBJ2-1, the V gene TRBV20-1. Per germline, CDR1 DFQATT and CDR2 SNEGSKA (reference sequence). CDR3 length equals 14 residues. The CDR3 sequence is CSARERGSYNEQFF.

This CDR3 is CASSDSRKSSYNEQFF. This rearrangement joins TRBV6-4 to TRBJ2-1. CDR3 length equals 16 residues. Germline V CDR1 and CDR2: MRHNA, SNTAGT.

The V gene is TRBV5-1, the J gene TRBJ2-1; TCRdb selects TRBD1, and the lack of DNA leaves this call unchecked. Germline V gene sequence: CDR1 SGHRS, CDR2 YFSETQ. The CDR3 extends over 17 amino acids. The CDR3: CASSLAVRTGIYNEQFF. Full variable domain (outside the CDR3, taken from reference TRBV5-1 and TRBJ2-1): KAGVTQTPRYLIKTRGQQVTLSCSPISGHRSVSWYQQTPGQGLQFLFEYFSETQRNKGNFPGRFSGRQFSNSRSEMNVSTLELGDSALYLCASSLAVRTGIYNEQFFGPGTRLTVL.

CDR3 sequence reads: CASSIPGQGAYEQYF. The chain is built from TRBV28 and TRBJ2-7; TCRdb picks TRBD1, but there is no DNA to check that call. Germline CDR1 reads MDHEN; CDR2 reads SYDVKM. CDR3 length: 15 amino acids. Supplemented by reference TRBV28 and TRBJ2-7, the full variable domain reads DVKVTQSSRYLVKRTGEKVFLECVQDMDHENMFWYRQDPGLGLRLIYFSYDVKMKEKGDIPEGYSVSREKKERFSLILESASTNQTSMYLCASSIPGQGAYEQYFGPGTRLTVT.

The V gene is TRBV28, the J gene TRBJ1-5. The CDR3 is 13 amino acids. The V gene's germline CDR1 is MDHEN and CDR2 SYDVKM. CDR3 sequence reads: CASSFGVGQPQHF.

CDR3 sequence reads: CATSREDGSNYGYTF. J is TRBJ1-2 and V is TRBV15. Germline CDR1 is LNHNV and CDR2 is YYDKDF (reference sequence). The CDR3 spans 15 residues.

The rearrangement joins TRBV7-6 to TRBJ1-1. There are 13 residues in the CDR3. CDR1 and CDR2 (germline): SGHVS, FNYEAQ. The CDR3 loop is CASSFGENTEAFF.

V usage is TRBV7-6 and J usage is TRBJ2-1; with no DNA, the TCRdb D assignment of TRBD2 cannot be verified. Looked up from germline, CDR1 is SGHVS and CDR2 is FNYEAQ. There are 13 residues in the CDR3. CDR3 loop: CASSPRVGGEQFF.

J is TRBJ2-1 and V is TRBV7-9; TCRdb indicates TRBD1, and absent DNA this call remains unverified. This CDR3 region has 16 residues. CDR1 and CDR2 (germline): SEHNR, FQNEAQ (reference sequence). This CDR3 reads CASSPKSRGGRNEQFF.

V usage is TRBV4-1 and J usage is TRBJ2-2. Germline V CDR1 and CDR2: MGHRA, YSYEKL. The CDR3 sequence is 16 residues long. CDR3 in amino acids: CASSQWATTNTGELFF.

The chain carries TRBV5-6 and TRBJ1-2; TCRdb's assignment of TRBD1 cannot be checked, as there is no DNA. The V gene's germline CDR1 is SGHDT and CDR2 YYEEEE. This CDR3 spans 15 amino acids. CDR3 sequence reads: CASSPGQGKYYGYTF.

The CDR3 loop reads CSARAPVRQGRGDSDQPQHF. The genes are TRBV29-1 and TRBJ1-5; with no DNA, the TCRdb D assignment of TRBD1 cannot be verified. The CDR3 spans 20 residues. Germline lookup yields CDR1 SQVTM and CDR2 ANQGSEA.